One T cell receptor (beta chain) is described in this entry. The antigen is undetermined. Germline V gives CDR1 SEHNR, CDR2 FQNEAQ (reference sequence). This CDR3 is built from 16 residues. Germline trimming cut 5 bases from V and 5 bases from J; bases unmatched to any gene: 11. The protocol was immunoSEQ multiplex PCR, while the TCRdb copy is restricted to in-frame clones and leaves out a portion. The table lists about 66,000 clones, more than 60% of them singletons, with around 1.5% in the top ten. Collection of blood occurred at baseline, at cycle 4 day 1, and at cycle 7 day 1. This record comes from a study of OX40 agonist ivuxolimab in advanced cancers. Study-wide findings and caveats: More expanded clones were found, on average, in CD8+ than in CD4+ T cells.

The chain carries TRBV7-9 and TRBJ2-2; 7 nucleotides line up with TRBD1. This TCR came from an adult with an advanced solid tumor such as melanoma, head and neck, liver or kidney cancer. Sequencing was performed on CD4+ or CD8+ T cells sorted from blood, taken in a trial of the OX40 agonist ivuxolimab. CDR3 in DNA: TGTGCCAGCAGCAGCGCCGACAGGGTCTTAACCGGGGAGCTGTTTTTT. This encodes CASSSADRVLTGELFF.